This T cell receptor (beta chain) was recorded in a study of blood T cell repertoires in COVID-19. Study information: Italy, Spain and the United States were the sources of the convalescent and acute COVID-19 samples. Sources were T cells, B-cell-depleted T cells, or PBMCs; the material itself was cDNA or gDNA.

Original processing notes: Amplifying reference gene primers gave estimates of nucleated cell counts. Repertoires were generated with immunoSEQ multiplex PCR, while TCRdb's copy carries only in-frame clones and drops some. V and J calls and clone size are copied from that table; D and trimming were computed from the DNA. The sample yields 15,000 to 20,000 clones, 91% seen once. Per the germline V gene, CDR1 is LGHDT and CDR2 is YNNKEL (reference sequence). With V trimmed by 0 bases and J by 6 bases, 6 bases remained unmatched. This CDR3 spans 15 amino acids. This TCR was recovered from a human donor in a cohort sampled during active COVID-19. The source material was peripheral blood. The chain has TRBV3-1 (or the pseudogene TRBV3-2) and TRBJ2-5, with 8 bases that match TRBD1. CDR3 DNA sequence: TGTGCCAGCAGCCAAGAGGACAGGGTGAGGCAGACCCAGTACTTC. The encoded protein is CASSQEDRVRQTQYF.